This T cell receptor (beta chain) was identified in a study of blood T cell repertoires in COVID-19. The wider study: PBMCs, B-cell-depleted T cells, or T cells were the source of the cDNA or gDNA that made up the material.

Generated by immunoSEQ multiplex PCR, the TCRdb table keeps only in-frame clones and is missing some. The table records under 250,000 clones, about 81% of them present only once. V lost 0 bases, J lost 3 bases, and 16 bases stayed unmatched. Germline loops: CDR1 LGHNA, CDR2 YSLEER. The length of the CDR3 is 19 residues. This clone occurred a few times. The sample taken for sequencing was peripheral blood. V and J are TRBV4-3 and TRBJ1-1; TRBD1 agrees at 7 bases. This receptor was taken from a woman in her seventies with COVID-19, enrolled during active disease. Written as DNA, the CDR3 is TGCGCCAGCAGCCAAGAAATGATGAGAACAGGGGCGCAACACACTGAAGCTTTCTTT. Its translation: CASSQEMMRTGAQHTEAFF.